The 24 T cell receptor beta chains below were found in one sample sequenced in a study of vaccination effects on CD4 cells after COVID-19. No antigen is known for these receptors. Only in-frame clones appear in the TCRdb table, and some are missing; sequencing was by immunoSEQ multiplex PCR. The repertoire includes 50,000 to 65,000 clones, more than 80% of them detected once, and under 3% sits in the top ten. Expansion of antigen-specific CD4+ T cells with viral peptide pools was carried out by the ViraFEST assay before sequencing. Isolation of CD4+ T cells took place after around 10 days of culture. The source material was CD4+ T cells from PBMCs cultured with HCoV-229E spike peptides, sampled before COVID-19 vaccination. Receptors were obtained from a human donor who received a COVID-19 vaccine.

The rearrangement links TRBV7-2 to TRBJ2-5, with 13 bases aligning to TRBD2. The CDR3 is made up of 16 amino acids. V lost 5 bases, J lost 1 base, and 4 bases stayed unmatched. Germline loops: CDR1 SGHTA, CDR2 FQGNSA. The CDR3: CASSRGLAGFQETQYF. The CDR3, as DNA: TGTGCCAGCAGCAGGGGACTAGCGGGGTTCCAAGAGACCCAGTACTTC.

This clone was found once. CDR3 residues: CASSAMTESYGYTF. The CDR3 coding sequence is TGTGCCAGCAGCGCGATGACAGAAAGCTATGGCTACACCTTC. The chain links TRBV7-8 to TRBJ1-2; weak D call: TRBD1 (5 bases). With 5 bases removed from V and 4 bases from J, the gap between germline ends came to 14 bases. Looked up from germline, CDR1 is SGHVS and CDR2 is FQNEAQ. The CDR3 totals 14 residues.

The chain joins TRBV30 to TRBJ1-4; possibly TRBD1 for D (6 bases). Germline-derived CDR1 and CDR2 are GTSNPN and SVGIG (reference sequence). Trimming left V 4 bases short and J 0 bases short, with 6 bases between. The CDR3 is made up of 13 amino acids. This chain's CDR3 is CAWTGATNEKLFF. The CDR3 coding sequence is TGTGCCTGGACAGGGGCAACTAATGAAAAACTGTTTTTT.

The chain links TRBV19 to TRBJ1-3, with D unclear. The germline V gene has CDR1 LNHDA and CDR2 SQIVND (reference sequence). The CDR3 has 15 amino acids. Trimming cost V 4 bases and J 4 bases, with 14 bases left between them. The CDR3 sequence: CASSNSVFTGNTIYF. In DNA form, the CDR3 reads TGTGCCAGTAGTAATAGTGTCTTCACGGGAAACACCATATATTTT.

This clone was picked up one time. The CDR3 bases are TGTGCCAGCAGTTTGGGGACACCCCTCCACTTT. The encoded protein is CASSLGTPLHF. This chain connects TRBV28 to TRBJ1-6; no reliable D call. The V end lost 3 bases, the J end lost 11 bases, and 5 bases lay between the germline ends. Per germline, CDR1 MDHEN and CDR2 SYDVKM. CDR3 length: 11 amino acids.

This chain links TRBV11-2 with TRBJ1-2, with D hard to call. V lost 1 base to trimming and J lost 2 bases, with 11 bases between them. CDR3 length equals 15 residues. The germline CDR1 and CDR2 sequences are SGHAT and FQNNGV. The CDR3 sequence: CASSLGGAGNYGYTF. In DNA form, the CDR3 reads TGTGCCAGCAGCTTAGGAGGCGCGGGGAACTATGGCTACACCTTC.

CDR3 DNA sequence: TGTGCCAGCAGTGTGAACTACGACTCCACTGAAGCTTTCTTT. Its protein is CASSVNYDSTEAFF. This chain uses TRBV2 with TRBJ1-1, with D unresolved. V was trimmed by 4 bases and J by 4 bases, leaving 13 bases between them. The CDR3 is 14 residues long. The germline V gene has CDR1 SNHLY and CDR2 FYNNEI.

This chain links TRBV6-5 with TRBJ2-7; 11 bases map to TRBD1. The trim removed 6 bases at V and 7 bases at J, leaving 8 bases unmatched. Germline-derived CDR1 and CDR2 are MNHEY and SVGAGI. This CDR3 spans 14 amino acids. In nucleotides, the CDR3 is TGTGCCAGCAGCCGAGGACAGGGGGCATGGGAGCAGTACGTC. It specifies CASSRGQGAWEQYV.

The chain recombines TRBV12-3 or TRBV12-4 with TRBJ2-2, with D unresolved. The CDR3 length is 11 residues. Between the trimmed V and J ends, which lost 2 bases and 13 bases, there was a span of 8 bases. CDR3 residues: CASSLWLGLFF. The CDR3 nucleotides read TGTGCCAGCAGTTTATGGTTAGGGCTGTTTTTT.

The chain joins TRBV6-4 to TRBJ2-7; tentatively, D is TRBD1 (5 bases). Trimming took 4 bases from V and 5 from J, leaving 21 bases between them. Germline values: CDR1 MRHNA, CDR2 SNTAGT. There are 16 residues in the CDR3. Here the CDR3 DNA reads TGTGCCAGCAGTGGGGCCCCGCTGGGCAGGGCAGACGAGCAGTACGTC. Translation: CASSGAPLGRADEQYV.

V usage is TRBV7-3 and J usage is TRBJ2-3, with D maybe TRBD2 (5 bases). Germline lookup yields CDR1 SGHTA and CDR2 FQGTGA. This CDR3 comprises 14 residues. Trimming took 4 bases from V and 1 from J, leaving 9 bases between them. The CDR3 here is CASSSSSGTDTQYF. Written as DNA, the CDR3 is TGTGCCAGCAGCTCTAGCTCCGGCACAGATACGCAGTATTTT. Full variable domain (outside the CDR3, taken from reference TRBV7-3 and TRBJ2-3): GAGVSQTPSNKVTEKGKYVELRCDPISGHTALYWYRQSLGQGPEFLIYFQGTGAADDSGLPNDRFFAVRPEGSVSTLKIQRTERGDSAVYLCASSSSSGTDTQYFGPGTRLTVL.

V gene TRBV6-5 combines with J gene TRBJ1-4, with D uncertain. V dropped 1 base and J dropped 8 bases, with 14 bases sitting between them. The CDR3 consists of 15 residues. CDR1 MNHEY and CDR2 SVGAGI come from the germline V gene. In DNA form, the CDR3 reads TGTGCCAGCAGTTACTTCGCCGTACAACGAGAAAAACTGTTTTTT. Residues: CASSYFAVQREKLFF.

This chain uses TRBV4-1 with TRBJ2-1, with 12 bases aligning to TRBD2. The length of the CDR3 is 14 residues. Germline-derived CDR1 and CDR2 are MGHRA and YSYEKL. Germline trimming cut 1 base from V and 11 bases from J; bases unmatched to any gene: 3. CDR3: CASSQGTSGDKQFF. CDR3 sequence (DNA): TGCGCCAGCAGCCAAGGGACTAGCGGGGATAAGCAGTTCTTC.

As DNA, the CDR3 is TGCGCCAGCAGCTTGGCCGGAAGGGGGGATGTGGAGACCCAGTACTTC. It yields the protein CASSLAGRGDVETQYF. The chain carries TRBV5-1 and TRBJ2-5, with D perhaps matching TRBD1 or TRBD2 (6 bases each). With 0 bases removed from V and 5 bases from J, the gap between germline ends came to 17 bases. The CDR3 contains 16 residues. CDR1 is SGHRS and CDR2 is YFSETQ in the germline V gene.

V usage is TRBV7-2 and J usage is TRBJ1-5; no definite D call. The germline CDR1 and CDR2 sequences are SGHTA and FQGNSA. This CDR3 is 13 amino acids long. The germline V and J ends were trimmed by 1 base and 0 bases, with 1 base remaining between them. The CDR3 DNA reads as TGTGCCAGCAGCTTAGATAGCAATCAGCCCCAGCATTTT. Its protein product is CASSLDSNQPQHF. Supplemented by reference TRBV7-2 and TRBJ1-5, the full variable domain reads GAGVSQSPSNKVTEKGKDVELRCDPISGHTALYWYRQSLGQGLEFLIYFQGNSAPDKSGLPSDRFSAERTGGSVSTLTIQRTQQEDSAVYLCASSLDSNQPQHFGDGTRLSIL.

CDR3 DNA sequence: TGCAGCGTTGAAGGGGGCACTGTGGGAGGCTACACCTTC. It yields the protein CSVEGGTVGGYTF. The chain is built from TRBV29-1 and TRBJ1-2; possibly TRBD1 for D (5 bases). Trimming took off 1 base at V and 8 bases at J, with 14 bases between the two ends. Germline V gene sequence: CDR1 SQVTM, CDR2 ANQGSEA. This CDR3 region has 13 residues.

The chain couples TRBV30 to TRBJ2-1; no definite D call. This CDR3 spans 14 amino acids. CDR1 GTSNPN and CDR2 SVGIG come from the germline V gene (reference sequence). With 4 bases removed from V and 2 bases from J, the gap between germline ends came to 12 bases. CDR3 nucleotides: TGTGCCTGGACGGGCTTCAGGCCCTACAATGAGCAGTTCTTC. Translation: CAWTGFRPYNEQFF.

The gene calls are TRBV7-2 and TRBJ2-1; D gene unclear. The CDR3 is 15 amino acids. Trimming removed 6 bases at V and 0 bases at J, with 12 bases between. Germline V gene data show CDR1 as SGHTA and CDR2 as FQGNSA. The CDR3 bases are TGTGCCAGCAGTAAAGCGATTAGCTCCTACAATGAGCAGTTCTTC. This translates into CASSKAISSYNEQFF.

The gene calls are TRBV5-8 and TRBJ1-5; D is unclear. Trimming stripped 1 base from V and 0 bases from J, with 17 bases between. This CDR3 is 18 amino acids long. Germline V gene data show CDR1 as SGHTS and CDR2 as YDEGEE. The DNA of the CDR3 is TGTGCCAGCAGCTTGCTGATGATTGGCGATTATAGCAATCAGCCCCAGCATTTT. This gives the protein CASSLLMIGDYSNQPQHF.

This clone was seen only once. The chain recombines TRBV4-3 with TRBJ1-2; 11 bases map to TRBD1. The CDR3 covers 18 residues. CDR1 and CDR2 (germline): LGHNA, YSLEER. The junction had 12 bases not matched to a gene; V was cut back by 4 bases and J by 2 bases. CDR3 sequence reads: CASSPQFGTGGGNYGYTF. CDR3 nucleotides: TGCGCCAGCAGCCCACAATTCGGGACAGGGGGTGGCAACTATGGCTACACCTTC.

The chain employs TRBV4-2 and TRBJ1-2; no clear D. With 4 bases removed from V and 0 bases from J, the gap between germline ends came to 12 bases. Per germline, CDR1 LGHNA and CDR2 YNFKEQ. The CDR3 contains 15 residues. CDR3 nucleotides: TGTGCCAGCAGCCCATATGACGAAGCTAACTATGGCTACACCTTC. Translation: CASSPYDEANYGYTF.

The CDR3 region is CASSFLWGSHGYTF. The CDR3 DNA is TGTGCCAGCAGTTTCCTCTGGGGAAGTCATGGCTACACCTTC. The genes are TRBV27 and TRBJ1-2; no reliable D call. In germline, CDR1 is MNHEY, CDR2 SMNVEV (reference sequence). CDR3 length: 14 residues. V was clipped by 3 bases and J by 6 bases, with 14 bases between them.

The chain has TRBV15 and TRBJ1-1; weak D call: TRBD1 (5 bases). V lost 8 bases and J 7 bases, leaving 23 bases between the germline ends. CDR3 size: 15 residues. The germline V gene has CDR1 LNHNV and CDR2 YYDKDF (reference sequence). The CDR3 DNA reads TGTGCCACCTGTACATCTCCGGGACCGGAAGATGAAGCTTTCTTT. Its protein product is CATCTSPGPEDEAFF.

The chain employs TRBV11-2 and TRBJ1-3; 8 nucleotides align to TRBD1. In germline, CDR1 is SGHAT, CDR2 FQNNGV. The CDR3 has 16 residues. V shed 3 bases and J 4 bases; nucleotides not matched to a gene: 8. CDR3 sequence reads: CASSFLPTGAGNTIYF. The DNA for the CDR3 is TGTGCCAGCAGCTTCCTCCCGACAGGGGCAGGAAACACCATATATTTT. The full variable domain, with the rest looked up from reference TRBV11-2 and TRBJ1-3, is EAGVAQSPRYKIIEKRQSVAFWCNPISGHATLYWYQQILGQGPKLLIQFQNNGVVDDSQLPKDRFSAERLKGVDSTLKIQPAKLEDSAVYLCASSFLPTGAGNTIYFGEGSWLTVV.